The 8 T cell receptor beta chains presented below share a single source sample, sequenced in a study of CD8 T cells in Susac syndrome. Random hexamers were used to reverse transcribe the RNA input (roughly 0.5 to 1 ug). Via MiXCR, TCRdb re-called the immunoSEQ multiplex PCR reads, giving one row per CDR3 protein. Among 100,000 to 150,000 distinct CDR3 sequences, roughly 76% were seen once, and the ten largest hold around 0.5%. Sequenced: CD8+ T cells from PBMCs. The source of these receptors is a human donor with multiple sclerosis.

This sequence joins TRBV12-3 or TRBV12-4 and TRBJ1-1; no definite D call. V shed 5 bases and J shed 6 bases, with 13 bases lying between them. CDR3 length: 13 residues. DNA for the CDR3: TGTGCCAGCAGTCCTACCCAGATTCCTGAAGCTTTCTTT. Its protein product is CASSPTQIPEAFF.

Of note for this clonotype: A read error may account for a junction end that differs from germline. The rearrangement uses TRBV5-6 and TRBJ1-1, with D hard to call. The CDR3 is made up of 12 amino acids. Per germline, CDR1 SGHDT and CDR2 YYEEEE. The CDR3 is CASSFWGTEVFF. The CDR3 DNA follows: TGTGCCAGCAGCTTCTGGGGAACTGAAGTTTTCTTT.

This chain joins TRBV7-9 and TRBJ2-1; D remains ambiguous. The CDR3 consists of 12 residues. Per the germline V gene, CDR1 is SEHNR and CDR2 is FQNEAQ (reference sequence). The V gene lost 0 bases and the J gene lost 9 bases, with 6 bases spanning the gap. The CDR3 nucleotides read TGTGCCAGCAGCTTAGCGACGACTGAGCAGTTCTTC. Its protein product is CASSLATTEQFF.

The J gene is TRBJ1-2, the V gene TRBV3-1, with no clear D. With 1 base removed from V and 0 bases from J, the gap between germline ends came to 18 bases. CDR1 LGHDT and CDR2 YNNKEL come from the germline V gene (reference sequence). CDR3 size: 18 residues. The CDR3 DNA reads TGTGCCAGCAGCCAAGGTCGAACATGGTTCTGGACTAACTATGGCTACACCTTC. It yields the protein CASSQGRTWFWTNYGYTF.

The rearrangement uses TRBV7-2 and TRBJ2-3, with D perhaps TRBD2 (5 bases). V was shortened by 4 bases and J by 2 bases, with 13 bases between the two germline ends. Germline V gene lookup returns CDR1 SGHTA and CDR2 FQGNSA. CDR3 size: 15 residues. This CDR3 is CASSSSAEFTDTQYF. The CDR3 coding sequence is TGTGCCAGCAGCTCCTCAGCGGAGTTCACAGATACGCAGTATTTT.

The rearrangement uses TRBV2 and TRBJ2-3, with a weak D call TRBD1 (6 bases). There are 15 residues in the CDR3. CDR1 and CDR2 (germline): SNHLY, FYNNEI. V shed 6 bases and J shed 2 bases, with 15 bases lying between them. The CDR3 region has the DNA TGTGCCAGCAGCCGTGGACAGCAGACCACAGATACGCAGTATTTT. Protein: CASSRGQQTTDTQYF.

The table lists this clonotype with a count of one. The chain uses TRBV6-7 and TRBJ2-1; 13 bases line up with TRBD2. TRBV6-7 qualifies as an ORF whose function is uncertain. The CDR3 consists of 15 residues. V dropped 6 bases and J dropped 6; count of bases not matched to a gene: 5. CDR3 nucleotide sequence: TGTGCCAGCAGACAACTAGCGGGGGGGATCAATGAGCAGTTCTTC. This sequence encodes CASRQLAGGINEQFF.

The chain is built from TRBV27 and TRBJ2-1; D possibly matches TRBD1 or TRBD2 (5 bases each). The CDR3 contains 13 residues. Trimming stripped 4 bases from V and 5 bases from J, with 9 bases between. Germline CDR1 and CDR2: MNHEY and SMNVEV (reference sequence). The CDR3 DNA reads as TGTGCCAGCAGTTGGGGACCGGACAATGAGCAGTTCTTC. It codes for CASSWGPDNEQFF.